The T cell receptor beta chain described here comes from a study of blood T cell repertoires in COVID-19. Study overall: The United States, Italy and Spain provided the acute and convalescent COVID-19 samples. From T cells, B-cell-depleted T cells, or PBMCs came the material, which was cDNA or gDNA.

Source study methods: Nucleated cell number was recorded as an estimate derived from reference gene primer amplification. This table comes from immunoSEQ multiplex PCR, and its TCRdb copy is limited to in-frame clones, with some not included. The V and J calls and clone size are taken from that table; D and trimming were inferred from the DNA. In the table there are roughly 150,000 clones, 70% to 90% of which are singletons. After removal of 5 bases from V and 2 bases from J, the junction contained 6 bases not matched to a gene. The CDR3 extends over 15 amino acids. CDR1 is MNHEY, CDR2 SMNVEV, per germline (reference sequence).

V and J are TRBV27 and TRBJ1-5; TRBD1 matches at 7 bases. Sequenced input: peripheral blood. The TCR was taken from a man aged 50 or older who had recovered from COVID-19. Written as DNA, the CDR3 is TGTGCCAGCAGTCCCGACAGGGCTGGCAATCAGCCCCAGCATTTT. It codes for CASSPDRAGNQPQHF.